The 32 T cell receptor beta chains below were found in one sample sequenced in a study of T cells in Graves' hyperthyroidism and ophthalmopathy. The CDR3 regions of TCR beta were amplified from RNA transcripts. First-round RT-PCR targeting the TCR CDR3 was performed with the HTBI primer set. From the multiplex PCR reads, TCRdb called clonotypes with MiXCR, one entry per CDR3 protein. This sample has more than 650,000 distinct CDR3 sequences, with around 15% found just once. The sample consisted of blood. These receptors were taken from a woman between 18 and 29 years old with Graves' hyperthyroidism.

This clonotype was seen at least ten times. The V call is TRBV20-1, the J call TRBJ2-3; 8 bases are shared with TRBD2. V lost 1 base and J lost 4; bases outside the gene matches: 7. Germline V gene sequence: CDR1 DFQATT, CDR2 SNEGSKA (reference sequence). CDR3 length: 15 amino acids. CDR3 sequence reads: CSARGPGRAADTQYF. CDR3 DNA: TGCAGTGCTAGAGGGCCCGGGAGGGCCGCAGATACGCAGTATTTT.

This clonotype was counted between two and nine times. V usage is TRBV4-1 and J usage is TRBJ2-6; D not certain. V shed 0 bases and J shed 5 bases, with 8 bases lying between them. Germline CDR1 and CDR2: MGHRA and YSYEKL. The CDR3 length is 15 residues. CDR3 DNA sequence: TGCGCCAGCAGCCAAGACTCTAGGAGGGCCAACGTCCTGACTTTC. Translation gives CASSQDSRRANVLTF.

The chain combines TRBV9 with TRBJ1-2; maybe TRBD1 (6 bases). V was cut by 0 bases and J by 4 bases, with 19 bases left in between. The germline gives CDR1 SGDLS, CDR2 YYNGEE. This CDR3 region has 17 residues. The CDR3 spells CASSVGVDGGGVYGYTF. CDR3 in DNA: TGTGCCAGCAGCGTAGGCGTCGACGGGGGGGGCGTCTATGGCTACACCTTC.

The J gene is TRBJ2-1, the V gene TRBV24-1, with D perhaps matching TRBD1 (7 bases). CDR1 KGHDR and CDR2 SFDVKD come from the germline V gene. The V end was cut by 3 bases, the J end by 8 bases, with 10 bases between. This CDR3 is 13 amino acids long. In DNA, the CDR3 is TGTGCCACCAGTGATGGAGGGACAGATGAGCAGTTCTTC. Residues: CATSDGGTDEQFF.

This clonotype came up a few times. V is TRBV20-1 and J is TRBJ2-7; D may be TRBD1 or TRBD2 (7 bases each). The CDR3 is made up of 14 amino acids. The germline V and J ends were trimmed by 5 bases and 6 bases, with 20 bases remaining between them. The germline V gene has CDR1 DFQATT and CDR2 SNEGSKA (reference sequence). In DNA, the CDR3 is TGCAGTGCTCCCCAGGGGGGGGGAGGGGCCGAGCAGTACTTC. It encodes CSAPQGGGGAEQYF.

This clonotype is a singleton in its sample. One junction end does not reproduce the germline sequence, and a read error may be involved. V is TRBV4-3 and J is TRBJ2-1, with a weak D call TRBD2 (6 bases). The CDR3 runs 16 residues. CDR1 and CDR2 (germline): LGHNA, YSLEER. The CDR3 nucleotides are TGCGCCAGCAGCCCCGGGACTGCTAGCTCCTACAATGGGCAGTTCTTC. Translation gives CASSPGTASSYNGQFF.

The table lists this clonotype with a few counts. This clone may be a read error of a much larger clone one base away. This chain joins TRBV28 and TRBJ2-3; 7 bases line up with TRBD1. Germline V lookup: CDR1 MDHEN, CDR2 SYDVKM. The V segment lost 6 bases and the J segment 6 bases; nucleotides outside the gene matches: 6. This CDR3 comprises 13 residues. The CDR3: CASSLIRGDTQYF. The CDR3, as DNA: TGTGCCAGCAGCCTTATCAGGGGGGATACGCAGTATTTT.

This sequence joins TRBV9 and TRBJ1-2; 7 bases agree with TRBD1. The CDR3 runs 13 residues. V lost 5 bases and J lost 6; bases outside the gene matches: 7. CDR1 and CDR2 from the germline V gene are SGDLS and YYNGEE. CDR3 loop: CASSATGTDGYTF. In DNA form, the CDR3 reads TGTGCCAGCAGTGCCACCGGGACAGATGGCTACACCTTC.

This clonotype showed up many times. V gene TRBV6-2 or TRBV6-3 combines with J gene TRBJ1-5; D is unresolved. This CDR3 contains 13 residues. Germline-derived CDR1 and CDR2 are MNHEY and SVGEGT. The V gene lost 5 bases and the J gene lost 2 bases, with 7 bases spanning the gap. The CDR3 DNA follows: TGTGCCAGCAGTGGACTCGGCAATCAGCCCCAGCATTTT. Residues: CASSGLGNQPQHF.

The chain combines TRBV11-2 with TRBJ2-4; 10 positions agree with TRBD2. The CDR3 has 14 residues. The germline gives CDR1 SGHAT, CDR2 FQNNGV. The V segment lost 7 bases and the J segment 0 bases; nucleotides outside the gene matches: 0. The CDR3 DNA reads TGTGCCAGCAAGCGGGAGGGAGCCAAAAACATTCAGTACTTC. Translating gives CASKREGAKNIQYF.

This clonotype turned up a few times. The chain employs TRBV19 and TRBJ1-5; the match to TRBD1 covers 8 bases. V lost 9 bases and J lost 5; bases outside the gene matches: 6. The germline V gene encodes CDR1 LNHDA and CDR2 SQIVND (reference sequence). CDR3 length equals 13 residues. CDR3 nucleotides: TGTGCCAGCTGTGACAGGGGATATCAGCCCCAGCATTTT. This translates into CASCDRGYQPQHF.

This clonotype was recorded at least ten times. The chain links TRBV7-9 to TRBJ2-2, with no clear D. The CDR3 is 17 residues long. Per germline, CDR1 SEHNR and CDR2 FQNEAQ (reference sequence). The V gene lost 1 base and the J gene lost 6 bases, with 18 bases spanning the gap. CDR3 residues: CASSLGSRGLGPGELFF. The CDR3 region has the DNA TGTGCCAGCAGCTTAGGATCCCGAGGCCTCGGACCCGGGGAGCTGTTTTTT.

The table lists this clonotype with a count of one. The CDR3 is CATSRDTRTGEKLFF. CDR3 bases: TGTGCCACCAGCAGAGATACTAGGACAGGTGAAAAACTGTTTTTT. The chain uses TRBV15 and TRBJ1-4; TRBD1 aligns across 7 bases. The germline gives CDR1 LNHNV, CDR2 YYDKDF (reference sequence). Trimming took 0 bases from V and 7 from J; bases not matched to a gene: 5. The CDR3 extends over 15 amino acids.

This clonotype was observed a few times. The gene calls are TRBV19 and TRBJ2-5; D possibly corresponds to TRBD2 (5 bases). With 10 bases removed from V and 0 bases from J, the gap between germline ends came to 15 bases. Germline CDR1 reads LNHDA; CDR2 reads SQIVND (reference sequence). The CDR3 totals 14 residues. The CDR3 sequence is CATTSGWYQETQYF. DNA of the CDR3: TGTGCCACCACCTCGGGATGGTACCAAGAGACCCAGTACTTC.

For the CDR3, the DNA is TGTGCCAGCAGTTACTCGGGAAAGGATAAGGAGACCCAGTACTTC. Its protein is CASSYSGKDKETQYF. The V gene is TRBV6-2 or TRBV6-3, the J gene TRBJ2-5; D unclear. The CDR3 has 15 amino acids. Trimming cost V 0 bases and J 5 bases, with 13 bases left between them. Per the germline V gene, CDR1 is MNHEY and CDR2 is SVGEGT.

This clonotype has ten or more counts. One end of the junction is discordant with germline, which a read error may explain. The chain uses TRBV28 and TRBJ2-7; D gene uncertain. CDR1 MDHEN and CDR2 SYDVKM come from the germline V gene. The CDR3 contains 11 residues. This CDR3 is CASSYRYEQYF. The CDR3 DNA follows: TGTGCCAGCAGTTATCGTTACGAACAGTACTTC.

The table lists this clonotype with a few counts. The V and J genes are TRBV7-2 and TRBJ2-2; 15 nucleotides agree with TRBD2. The CDR3 loop spans 18 amino acids. Losses at the gene ends were 0 bases for V and 6 bases for J; bases not matched to a gene: 5. Germline V gene sequence: CDR1 SGHTA, CDR2 FQGNSA. CDR3 nucleotides: TGTGCCAGCAGCTTAGCGGGACTAGCGGGAGGAATGGCCGGGGAGCTGTTTTTT. Translated, it gives CASSLAGLAGGMAGELFF.

V is TRBV2 and J is TRBJ2-5; D perhaps matches TRBD1 (6 bases). CDR1 and CDR2 from the germline V gene are SNHLY and FYNNEI. With 7 bases removed from V and 2 bases from J, the gap between germline ends came to 11 bases. The CDR3 is made up of 13 amino acids. CDR3 coding DNA: TGTGCCAGCAACTCCAGGGGACAAGAGACCCAGTACTTC. Protein sequence: CASNSRGQETQYF.

This clonotype was counted ten times or more. The rearrangement uses TRBV9 and TRBJ1-4; weak D call: TRBD1 (5 bases). Looked up from germline, CDR1 is SGDLS and CDR2 is YYNGEE. V lost 0 bases and J lost 6, with 12 bases in between. This CDR3 contains 15 residues. The CDR3 spells CASSVGPGDDEKLFF. The CDR3 DNA reads TGTGCCAGCAGCGTAGGTCCCGGGGACGATGAAAAACTGTTTTTT.

In this sample, this clonotype turned up many times. This rearrangement joins TRBV2 to TRBJ2-3; 11 bases align to TRBD2. V was clipped by 4 bases and J by 4 bases; unmatched bases: 7. Germline V gene sequence: CDR1 SNHLY, CDR2 FYNNEI. The CDR3 consists of 16 residues. In DNA, the CDR3 is TGTGCCAGCAGTGCTGGACTAGCGGGCGGTGCAGATACGCAGTATTTT. Its translation is CASSAGLAGGADTQYF.

The chain uses TRBV9 and TRBJ2-6, with D perhaps TRBD2 (5 bases). Germline CDR1 is SGDLS and CDR2 is YYNGEE. CDR3 length: 13 amino acids. V lost 0 bases, J lost 12 bases, and 10 bases lay in between. CDR3 DNA: TGTGCCAGCAGCGTAGAGTTCGGAGGCGTCCTGACTTTC. The encoded protein is CASSVEFGGVLTF.

This clonotype was detected ten times or more. This rearrangement joins TRBV28 to TRBJ1-2; TRBD1 agrees at 7 bases. V lost 5 bases, J lost 4 bases, and 10 bases stayed unmatched. The CDR3 is 15 amino acids. Germline CDR1 MDHEN, CDR2 SYDVKM. CDR3 in DNA: TGTGCCAGCAGTCCAGGGGGAGAGGGGGGCTATGGCTACACCTTC. Its translation is CASSPGGEGGYGYTF.

This clonotype has at least ten counts. The chain combines TRBV7-2 with TRBJ2-7; 11 nucleotides align to TRBD2. V shed 5 bases, J shed 6 bases, and the junction held 9 bases outside the gene matches. Per germline, CDR1 SGHTA and CDR2 FQGNSA. This CDR3 has 15 amino acids. The CDR3 region has the DNA TGTGCCAGCAGCGCCGCTAGCGGGAGGTCTCGCGAGCAGTACTTC. Translation: CASSAASGRSREQYF.

This clonotype was recorded many times. The rearrangement uses TRBV20-1 and TRBJ2-1; D uncertain. The CDR3 spans 14 residues. Germline CDR1 DFQATT, CDR2 SNEGSKA (reference sequence). V lost 5 bases, J lost 0 bases, and 11 bases lay in between. CDR3 DNA: TGCAGTGCTGGAACCGGCTACTCCTACAATGAGCAGTTCTTC. Translated, it gives CSAGTGYSYNEQFF.

The V and J genes are TRBV28 and TRBJ2-7; the D is unclear. The CDR3 is 13 amino acids. Germline CDR1 is MDHEN and CDR2 is SYDVKM. Trimming took 7 bases from V and 1 from J, leaving 11 bases between them. CDR3 sequence: CASTPLTSYEQYF. The CDR3 DNA is TGTGCCAGCACCCCCCTAACATCCTACGAGCAGTACTTC.

This clonotype was seen repeatedly, ten times or more. An end of the junction does not agree with germline; a read error may underlie this. The rearrangement uses TRBV7-2 and TRBJ2-1; 7 positions agree with TRBD2. The CDR3 runs 17 residues. Germline V gene data show CDR1 as SGHTA and CDR2 as FQGNSA. The CDR3 region has the DNA TGTGCCTGCAGCTTAGCGGGCGGGTTGAGCTCCTACAATGAGCAGTTCTTC. Amino acid sequence: CACSLAGGLSSYNEQFF. The whole variable domain, remainder taken from reference TRBV7-2 and TRBJ2-1, is GAGVSQSPSNKVTEKGKDVELRCDPISGHTALYWYRQSLGQGLEFLIYFQGNSAPDKSGLPSDRFSAERTGGSVSTLTIQRTQQEDSAVYLCACSLAGGLSSYNEQFFGPGTRLTVL.

This clonotype was found many times. The chain has TRBV11-2 and TRBJ2-3, with TRBD2 matching 8 bases. The CDR3 runs to 18 residues. CDR1 SGHAT and CDR2 FQNNGV come from the germline V gene. V was clipped by 3 bases and J by 1 base; unmatched bases: 12. CDR3 sequence reads: CASSLAFTGTSRTDTQYF. CDR3 sequence (DNA): TGTGCCAGCAGCTTGGCCTTCACCGGGACTAGTCGCACAGATACGCAGTATTTT.

This clonotype was counted at least ten times. J is TRBJ2-1 and V is TRBV2; unclear D gene. Per germline, CDR1 SNHLY and CDR2 FYNNEI. The CDR3 is 14 residues long. With 6 bases removed from V and 1 base from J, the gap between germline ends came to 10 bases. Written as DNA, the CDR3 is TGTGCCAGCAGAGCCTTGGGATCCTACAATGAGCAGTTCTTC. It specifies CASRALGSYNEQFF.

V and J are TRBV5-6 and TRBJ2-7, with D maybe TRBD1 (6 bases). Germline-derived CDR1 and CDR2 are SGHDT and YYEEEE. The CDR3 has 14 amino acids. Between the trimmed V and J ends, which lost 0 bases and 3 bases, there was a span of 10 bases. The CDR3 region is CASSLGAGVYEQYF. The CDR3 DNA is TGTGCCAGCAGCTTGGGGGCAGGGGTCTACGAGCAGTACTTC.

Ten or more counts support this clonotype. This chain joins TRBV6-4 and TRBJ2-2; D is possibly TRBD1 (6 bases). There are 14 residues in the CDR3. The V end was cut by 4 bases, the J end by 3 bases, with 9 bases between. Per the germline V gene, CDR1 is MRHNA and CDR2 is SNTAGT. The CDR3 reads CASSGGQDTGELFF. The CDR3 DNA reads as TGTGCCAGCAGTGGGGGACAAGACACCGGGGAGCTGTTTTTT.

This clonotype was detected a few times. The chain recombines TRBV5-8 with TRBJ1-1; a weak D match, TRBD1 (6 bases). The CDR3 has 14 residues. Trimming removed 3 bases from V and 4 bases from J, with 13 bases in between. Germline CDR1 SGHTS, CDR2 YDEGEE. CDR3 bases: TGTGCCAGCAGCTACTACACAGGGAGCACTGAAGCTTTCTTT. Translation gives CASSYYTGSTEAFF.

V is TRBV9 and J is TRBJ2-2; 7 bases are shared with TRBD2. The CDR3 loop spans 14 amino acids. Germline CDR1 reads SGDLS; CDR2 reads YYNGEE. Unmatched junction bases numbered 6, after V lost 4 bases and J lost 6 bases. This chain's CDR3 is CASSSGVGAGELFF. In DNA, the CDR3 is TGTGCCAGCAGCAGCGGGGTAGGGGCCGGGGAGCTGTTTTTT.